Detailed here is one TCR beta chain. The sample belongs to a study of patients and donors after allogeneic stem cell transplantation. The junction had 8 bases not matched to a gene; V was cut back by 3 bases and J by 7 bases. The CDR3 totals 14 residues. In germline, CDR1 is DFQATT, CDR2 SNEGSKA (reference sequence). A single record per CDR3 protein comes from TCRdb applying MiXCR to the RT-PCR reads. The table lists tens of thousands of distinct CDR3 sequences, approximately 49% of them singletons. This receptor was identified in a human donor who was either an allogeneic HSCT recipient or a stem cell or donor lymphocyte infusion donor (not recorded which). It is not recorded whose cells these are; they may come from a transplant donor. This chain connects TRBV20-1 to TRBJ2-2, with 7 bases matching TRBD1. The sample taken for sequencing was blood, either unsorted or a sorted T cell fraction (not recorded which). This chain's CDR3 is CSASWQGDIGELFF. In nucleotides, the CDR3 is TGCAGTGCTAGTTGGCAGGGGGACATCGGGGAGCTGTTTTTT.